This entry lists 28 T cell receptor beta chains sequenced from one sample in a study of radiation and T cells in renal cell carcinoma. Only in-frame clones appear in the TCRdb table, and some are missing; sequencing was by immunoSEQ multiplex PCR. There are 80,000 or so clones in the sample; 80% to 90% occur only once, and 5% to 7.5% lies in the top ten. Noted time point: blood 4 weeks post-SBRT, at nephrectomy. The treatment denotes: 15 Gy SBRT to primary tumor, nephrectomy 4 weeks later. The sample here was blood, taken from a patient whose treatment included radiotherapy and nephrectomy. All receptors derive from a woman aged 70 to 79 with renal cell carcinoma.

Notes on this clone: Mismatch with germline at one junction end may stem from a read error. The gene calls are TRBV7-2 and TRBJ1-1; D not certain. In germline, CDR1 is SGHTA, CDR2 FQGNSA. This CDR3 contains 13 residues. CDR3 sequence (DNA): TGCGCCAGCAGCCCGAACAGGAACACTGAAGCTTTCTTT. Translation: CASSPNRNTEAFF.

This clone was detected once. The chain recombines TRBV30 with TRBJ1-2; D is unclear. The CDR3 is 11 residues long. V gave up 3 bases and J gave up 4 bases, with 6 bases separating them. Germline CDR1 reads GTSNPN; CDR2 reads SVGIG (reference sequence). CDR3 sequence (DNA): TGTGCCTGGAGCAACAGCTATGGCTACACCTTC. It translates to CAWSNSYGYTF.

This chain links TRBV7-9 with TRBJ2-1; TRBD2 might be the D (5 bases). The CDR3 is made up of 15 amino acids. The germline V gene encodes CDR1 SEHNR and CDR2 FQNEAQ (reference sequence). The germline V and J ends were trimmed by 6 bases and 1 base, with 13 bases remaining between them. The CDR3 reads CASREDSPSYNEQFF. The DNA for the CDR3 is TGTGCCAGCAGGGAGGACTCCCCTTCCTACAATGAGCAGTTCTTC.

This clone has just one count. The chain has TRBV6-8 and TRBJ1-6; 8 bases map to TRBD1. Germline-derived CDR1 and CDR2 are MNHGY and SAAAGT. J lost 10 bases, V lost 7 bases, and 6 bases had no gene match. This CDR3 spans 13 amino acids. The CDR3 region has the DNA TGTGCCAGCACCTTCACAGGGGGATCACCCCTCCACTTT. Translating it yields CASTFTGGSPLHF.

The chain has TRBV5-1 and TRBJ2-6, with TRBD1 matching over 11 bases. This CDR3 has 19 residues. Germline V gene lookup returns CDR1 SGHRS and CDR2 YFSETQ. V dropped 2 bases and J dropped 0; count of bases not matched to a gene: 7. This CDR3 is CASSFTGQGAVSGANVLTF. The DNA of the CDR3 is TGCGCCAGCAGCTTCACTGGACAGGGGGCGGTCTCTGGGGCCAACGTCCTGACTTTC.

The chain links TRBV19 to TRBJ1-5; the match to TRBD1 covers 10 bases. V was pared by 7 bases and J by 6 bases, with 15 bases of the junction left unmatched. This CDR3 is built from 17 residues. Germline V gives CDR1 LNHDA, CDR2 SQIVND (reference sequence). This CDR3 is CASNQLTGGTRAQPQHF. CDR3 sequence (DNA): TGTGCCAGTAACCAGCTGACAGGGGGCACCCGCGCTCAGCCCCAGCATTTT.

The chain links TRBV5-8 to TRBJ2-2; D gene uncertain. The CDR3 extends over 15 amino acids. V was shortened by 0 bases and J by 0 bases, with 6 bases between the two germline ends. Germline V gene data show CDR1 as SGHTS and CDR2 as YDEGEE. CDR3 in amino acids: CASSLAAPNTGELFF. The CDR3 DNA is TGTGCCAGCAGCTTGGCAGCACCGAACACCGGGGAGCTGTTTTTT.

The V and J genes are TRBV11-2 and TRBJ2-7; weak D call: TRBD2 (5 bases). The V end was cut by 5 bases, the J end by 4 bases, with 18 bases between. The CDR3 sequence is 15 residues long. Germline V gene data show CDR1 as SGHAT and CDR2 as FQNNGV. The CDR3 reads CASSPERVSLYEQYF. Here the CDR3 DNA reads TGTGCCAGCAGCCCAGAGAGGGTTTCGCTGTACGAGCAGTACTTC. The full variable domain, with the rest looked up from reference TRBV11-2 and TRBJ2-7, is EAGVAQSPRYKIIEKRQSVAFWCNPISGHATLYWYQQILGQGPKLLIQFQNNGVVDDSQLPKDRFSAERLKGVDSTLKIQPAKLEDSAVYLCASSPERVSLYEQYFGPGTRLTVT.

The chain carries TRBV4-2 and TRBJ1-2, with 12 bases identical to TRBD1. From germline, CDR1 is LGHNA and CDR2 YNFKEQ. The length of the CDR3 is 20 residues. The trim removed 2 bases at V and 4 bases at J, leaving 17 bases unmatched. The CDR3 DNA reads as TGTGCCAGCAGCCAACTTCCGACGGGACAGGGGGCGAAGAGAGGCTATGGCTACACCTTC. This gives the protein CASSQLPTGQGAKRGYGYTF.

Only a few counts were recorded for this clone. This sequence joins TRBV5-1 and TRBJ1-2, with 7 bases lining up with TRBD1. With 4 bases clipped from V and 2 bases from J, the junction kept 8 bases outside the gene matches. CDR1 and CDR2 from the germline V gene are SGHRS and YFSETQ. There are 15 residues in the CDR3. CDR3 in DNA: TGCGCCAGCAGCGGGAACACAGGGGCCAACTATGGCTACACCTTC. Protein sequence: CASSGNTGANYGYTF. Full variable domain (rest looked up from reference TRBV5-1 and TRBJ1-2): KAGVTQTPRYLIKTRGQQVTLSCSPISGHRSVSWYQQTPGQGLQFLFEYFSETQRNKGNFPGRFSGRQFSNSRSEMNVSTLELGDSALYLCASSGNTGANYGYTFGSGTRLTVV.

The V and J genes are TRBV5-4 and TRBJ2-4; TRBD1 or TRBD2 may be the D gene (6 bases each). This CDR3 contains 16 residues. V lost 4 bases and J lost 3, with 17 bases in between. Germline-derived CDR1 and CDR2 are SGHNT and YYREEE (reference sequence). The CDR3 coding sequence is TGTGCCAGCAGCCAAATCAGGACAGCGGGCAAAAACATTCAGTACTTC. Its protein is CASSQIRTAGKNIQYF.

The V gene is TRBV7-9, the J gene TRBJ2-3, with TRBD1 matching 9 bases. The germline CDR1 and CDR2 sequences are SEHNR and FQNEAQ (reference sequence). The CDR3 contains 15 residues. The V and J ends lost 5 bases and 6 bases, in that order; junction bases with no gene match: 9. CDR3 amino acids: CASSPTGTGRDTQYF. The DNA of the CDR3 is TGTGCCAGCAGCCCCACCGGGACAGGGAGGGATACGCAGTATTTT.

The CDR3 nucleotides read TGTGCCAGCAGCCCGGGCCTCGGGGGTTACGAGCAGTACTTC. Encoded protein: CASSPGLGGYEQYF. The gene calls are TRBV5-4 and TRBJ2-7, with TRBD2 as a possible D gene (6 bases). CDR1 and CDR2 (germline): SGHNT, YYREEE (reference sequence). V dropped 4 bases and J dropped 4 bases, with 15 bases sitting between them. This CDR3 comprises 14 residues.

The chain recombines TRBV19 with TRBJ1-1; no clear D. Germline V CDR1 and CDR2: LNHDA, SQIVND (reference sequence). V was shortened by 2 bases and J by 11 bases, with 12 bases between the two germline ends. This CDR3 is built from 12 residues. CDR3 residues: CASSIIGGWAFF. The CDR3 DNA follows: TGTGCCAGTAGTATAATTGGAGGTTGGGCTTTCTTT.

The chain employs TRBV29-1 and TRBJ2-5; maybe TRBD2 (5 bases). CDR1 and CDR2 from the germline V gene are SQVTM and ANQGSEA. Trimming pared 6 bases from V and 5 bases from J, leaving 19 bases between. The CDR3 totals 14 residues. CDR3 sequence: CSVAKRARLETQYF. CDR3 DNA sequence: TGCAGCGTGGCCAAGAGGGCGAGGCTGGAGACCCAGTACTTC.

The CDR3 DNA reads as TGTGCCAGCAGCTTAGCCAGGAACACCGGGGAGCTGTTTTTT. Its protein product is CASSLARNTGELFF. This chain connects TRBV7-9 to TRBJ2-2; D is ambiguous. Germline loops: CDR1 SEHNR, CDR2 FQNEAQ (reference sequence). The CDR3 has 14 amino acids. V lost 0 bases and J lost 1, with 3 bases in between.

The V gene is TRBV7-3, the J gene TRBJ2-7; perhaps TRBD2 as D (6 bases). V lost 1 base to trimming and J lost 3 bases, with 13 bases between them. CDR1 is SGHTA and CDR2 is FQGTGA in the germline V gene. The CDR3 loop spans 15 amino acids. In DNA, the CDR3 is TGTGCCAGCAGCTTAAGATCCGGGGGTGACTACGAGCAGTACTTC. It codes for CASSLRSGGDYEQYF.

The V call is TRBV27, the J call TRBJ1-5; 8 bases fit TRBD1. V lost 6 bases, J lost 6 bases, and 7 bases stayed unmatched. The CDR3 is made up of 14 amino acids. CDR1 is MNHEY and CDR2 is SMNVEV in the germline V gene (reference sequence). CDR3 amino acids: CASRDRAGSQPQHF. DNA for the CDR3: TGTGCCAGCAGGGACAGGGCGGGGAGTCAGCCCCAGCATTTT.

The rearrangement links TRBV2 to TRBJ2-5, with TRBD2 matching over 16 bases. CDR1 and CDR2 (germline): SNHLY, FYNNEI. This CDR3 comprises 16 residues. The J segment lost 5 bases and the V segment lost 6 bases, leaving 6 bases of the junction unmatched. As DNA, the CDR3 is TGTGCCAGCAGACCACCGGGACTAGCGGGGGGGGAGACCCAGTACTTC. Protein sequence: CASRPPGLAGGETQYF.

The rearrangement joins TRBV6-5 to TRBJ1-1; D is uncertain. CDR3 length: 12 residues. Trimming cost V 2 bases and J 5 bases, with 6 bases left between them. The germline CDR1 and CDR2 sequences are MNHEY and SVGAGI. This CDR3 is CASSYLGTEAFF. CDR3 DNA sequence: TGTGCCAGCAGTTACCTGGGGACTGAAGCTTTCTTT.

V and J are TRBV2 and TRBJ1-4, with unresolved D. This CDR3 spans 14 amino acids. From germline, CDR1 is SNHLY and CDR2 FYNNEI. The V end lost 3 bases, the J end lost 0 bases, and 5 bases lay between the germline ends. The CDR3 loop reads CASSERATNEKLFF. DNA of the CDR3: TGTGCCAGCAGTGAGAGGGCAACTAATGAAAAACTGTTTTTT.

This chain links TRBV30 with TRBJ1-4; D gene ambiguous. Per germline, CDR1 GTSNPN and CDR2 SVGIG (reference sequence). V dropped 0 bases and J dropped 0 bases, with 8 bases sitting between them. The CDR3 contains 15 residues. CDR3 sequence reads: CAWSVQPPTNEKLFF. The DNA of the CDR3 is TGTGCCTGGAGTGTTCAGCCTCCAACTAATGAAAAACTGTTTTTT.

This chain uses TRBV7-2 with TRBJ1-5; possibly TRBD1 for D (6 bases). Germline CDR1 reads SGHTA; CDR2 reads FQGNSA. The CDR3 has 15 amino acids. V lost 5 bases and J lost 0, with 11 bases in between. Written as DNA, the CDR3 is TGTGCCAGCAGCCTGGGACAAGTTAGCAATCAGCCCCAGCATTTT. It encodes CASSLGQVSNQPQHF.

The gene calls are TRBV14 and TRBJ2-1; D may be TRBD1 or TRBD2 (5 bases each). V was shortened by 4 bases and J by 4 bases, with 14 bases between the two germline ends. The CDR3 contains 15 residues. CDR1 is SGHDN, CDR2 FVKESK, per germline. In DNA form, the CDR3 reads TGTGCCAGCAGCCCCCGGGACCTAGGTTACAATGAGCAGTTCTTC. Amino acid sequence: CASSPRDLGYNEQFF.

The chain employs TRBV27 and TRBJ1-1; D might be TRBD1 (6 bases). Germline V lookup: CDR1 MNHEY, CDR2 SMNVEV (reference sequence). This CDR3 has 15 amino acids. Trimming cost V 3 bases and J 9 bases, with 20 bases left between them. The CDR3 loop is CASSFSPGTPPQAFF. CDR3 bases: TGTGCCAGCAGTTTTTCTCCCGGGACACCACCCCAAGCTTTCTTT.

CDR3: CASSSTGPPGTQYF. The CDR3 bases are TGCGCCAGCAGTTCTACAGGACCGCCAGGGACCCAGTACTTC. The chain is built from TRBV5-1 and TRBJ2-5, with D possibly matching TRBD1 (5 bases). V dropped 5 bases and J dropped 7 bases, with 18 bases sitting between them. There are 14 residues in the CDR3. In germline, CDR1 is SGHRS, CDR2 YFSETQ.

The rearrangement joins TRBV5-1 to TRBJ2-5; D may correspond to TRBD1 or TRBD2 (6 bases each). This CDR3 contains 15 residues. Per the germline V gene, CDR1 is SGHRS and CDR2 is YFSETQ. V lost 4 bases and J lost 1, with 14 bases in between. The CDR3 reads CASSPDWGAQETQYF. The DNA for the CDR3 is TGCGCCAGCAGCCCCGATTGGGGGGCCCAAGAGACCCAGTACTTC.

This chain joins TRBV28 and TRBJ2-1; D is ambiguous. The germline gives CDR1 MDHEN, CDR2 SYDVKM. The CDR3 has 15 residues. V shed 2 bases and J shed 5 bases, with 13 bases lying between them. The DNA for the CDR3 is TGTGCCAGCAGTTTAGGTTCCGGGCCCGACAATGAGCAGTTCTTC. Its protein product is CASSLGSGPDNEQFF.